This T cell receptor beta chain was profiled in a study of response to subunit inactivated influenza vaccine. Findings of the study overall: Few new T cells, the authors suggested, are recruited by each seasonal influenza vaccination.

With 4 bases clipped from V and 3 bases from J, the junction kept 4 bases outside the gene matches. This CDR3 comprises 13 residues. The germline CDR1 and CDR2 sequences are SGDLS and YYNGEE. Note on this clonotype: Antigen unknown.

MiXCR, applied by TCRdb to the RT-PCR reads, yields one record per CDR3 protein. This sample yields approximately 530,000 distinct CDR3 sequences, of which approximately 7.3% are seen a single time; under 15% belongs to the top ten. V is TRBV9 and J is TRBJ2-7; 7 bases map to TRBD1. The sample was PBMCs from blood, taken 23 months after vaccination. The clonotype originates from a man between 50 and 75 years old who received an inactivated influenza vaccine. Here the CDR3 reads CASSPRQGYEQYF. CDR3 sequence (DNA): TGTGCCAGCAGCCCCCGACAGGGCTACGAGCAGTACTTC.